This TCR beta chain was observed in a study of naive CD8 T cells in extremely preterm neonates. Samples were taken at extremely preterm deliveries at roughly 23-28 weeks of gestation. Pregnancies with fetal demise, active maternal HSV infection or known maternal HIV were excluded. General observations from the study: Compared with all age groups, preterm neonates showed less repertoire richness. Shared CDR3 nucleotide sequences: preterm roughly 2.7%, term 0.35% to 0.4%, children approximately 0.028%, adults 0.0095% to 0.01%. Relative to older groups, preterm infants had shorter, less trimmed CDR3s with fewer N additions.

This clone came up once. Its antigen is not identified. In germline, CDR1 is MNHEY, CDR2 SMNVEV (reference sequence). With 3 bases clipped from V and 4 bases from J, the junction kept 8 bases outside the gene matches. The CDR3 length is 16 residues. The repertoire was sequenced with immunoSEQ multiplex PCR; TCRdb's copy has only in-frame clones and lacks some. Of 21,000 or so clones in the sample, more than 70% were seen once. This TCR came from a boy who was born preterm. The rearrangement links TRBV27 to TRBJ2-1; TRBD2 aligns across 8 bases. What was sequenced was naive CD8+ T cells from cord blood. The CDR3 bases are TGTGCCAGCAGTTTCCCGGGAAGCGGGGGTTACAATGAGCAGTTCTTC. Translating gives CASSFPGSGGYNEQFF.